This T cell receptor (beta chain) derives from a study of blood T cell repertoires in COVID-19. About the research overall: Sites in the United States, Italy and Spain provided acute and convalescent COVID-19 samples. Nucleic acid was either cDNA or gDNA, and it came from T cells, B-cell-depleted T cells, or PBMCs.

The CDR3 sequence is 14 residues long. Between the trimmed V and J ends, which lost 5 bases and 4 bases, there was a span of 15 bases. Germline CDR1 reads GTSNPN; CDR2 reads SVGIG (reference sequence). The protocol was immunoSEQ multiplex PCR, while the TCRdb copy is restricted to in-frame clones and leaves out a portion. The sample gives around 48,000 clones, around nine tenths of which show up once; 16% is in the top ten. The receptor comes from a man between 60 and 75 years old with active or convalescent COVID-19. The chain is built from TRBV30 and TRBJ1-5; D is perhaps TRBD1 (5 bases). Sequencing was done on a sample of peripheral blood. Here the CDR3 reads CAWGGGADNQPQHF. CDR3 nucleotide sequence: TGTGCCTGGGGTGGAGGGGCTGATAATCAGCCCCAGCATTTT.